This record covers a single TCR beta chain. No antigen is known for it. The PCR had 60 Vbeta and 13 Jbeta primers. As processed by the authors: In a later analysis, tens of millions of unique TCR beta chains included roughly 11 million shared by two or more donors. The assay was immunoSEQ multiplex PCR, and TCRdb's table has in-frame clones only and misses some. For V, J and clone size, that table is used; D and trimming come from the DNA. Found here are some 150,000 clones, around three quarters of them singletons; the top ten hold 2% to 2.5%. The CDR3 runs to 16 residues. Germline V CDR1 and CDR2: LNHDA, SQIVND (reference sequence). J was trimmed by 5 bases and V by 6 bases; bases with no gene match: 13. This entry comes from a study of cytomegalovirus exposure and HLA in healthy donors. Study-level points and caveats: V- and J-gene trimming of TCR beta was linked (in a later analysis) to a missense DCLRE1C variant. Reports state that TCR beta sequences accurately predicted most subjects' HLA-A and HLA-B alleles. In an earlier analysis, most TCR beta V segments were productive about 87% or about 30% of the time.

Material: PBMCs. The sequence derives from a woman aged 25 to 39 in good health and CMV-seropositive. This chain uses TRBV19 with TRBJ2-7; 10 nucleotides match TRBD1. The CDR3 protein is CASSPGQGVIYDEQYF. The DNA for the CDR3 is TGTGCCAGTAGCCCAGGACAGGGGGTGATCTATGACGAGCAGTACTTC.